Below, 5 T cell receptor beta chains from the same sample are listed, as sequenced in a study of PD-L1 blockade in urothelial cancer. TCRdb's table, derived via immunoSEQ multiplex PCR, lists solely in-frame clones and lacks some. The table shows about 81,000 clones, with roughly 90% occurring only once. The sample in question was PBMCs, obtained around atezolizumab (anti-PD-L1) treatment. Receptors originate from a man in his 60s with urothelial cancer.

This rearrangement joins TRBV5-1 to TRBJ1-4; D remains unclear. Germline V lookup: CDR1 SGHRS, CDR2 YFSETQ. Between the trimmed V and J ends, which lost 2 bases and 8 bases, there was a span of 10 bases. The CDR3 loop spans 13 amino acids. In nucleotides, the CDR3 is TGCGCCAGCAGCTTTCGGGGAGGGGAAAAACTGTTTTTT. Translating gives CASSFRGGEKLFF.

The chain carries TRBV4-2 and TRBJ1-6, with 7 bases fitting TRBD1. Germline CDR1 is LGHNA and CDR2 is YNFKEQ. CDR3 size: 16 residues. After removal of 0 bases from V and 7 bases from J, the junction contained 6 bases not matched to a gene. The CDR3 DNA reads TGTGCCAGCAGCCAAGAATCCGAGACAGGGAATTCACCCCTCCACTTT. This sequence encodes CASSQESETGNSPLHF.

The rearrangement uses TRBV30 and TRBJ2-1, with TRBD2 matching over 8 bases. V was pared by 5 bases and J by 4 bases, with 13 bases of the junction left unmatched. The CDR3 is made up of 16 amino acids. Germline CDR1 is GTSNPN and CDR2 is SVGIG (reference sequence). The CDR3 is CAWAWVSGGRYNEQFF. CDR3 DNA: TGTGCCTGGGCTTGGGTCAGCGGGGGCCGGTACAATGAGCAGTTCTTC.

The V and J genes are TRBV5-5 and TRBJ1-5; D is unresolved. CDR1 SGHKS and CDR2 YYEKEE come from the germline V gene (reference sequence). The CDR3 is 13 residues long. Trimming took 3 bases from V and 5 from J, leaving 9 bases between them. The CDR3 loop reads CASSSDMDQPQHF. The CDR3 DNA follows: TGTGCCAGCAGCTCCGACATGGATCAGCCCCAGCATTTT.

V is TRBV5-4 and J is TRBJ2-3, with 7 bases that match TRBD2. V lost 0 bases, J lost 3 bases, and 4 bases stayed unmatched. This CDR3 contains 15 residues. CDR1 is SGHNT, CDR2 YYREEE, per germline (reference sequence). The CDR3 coding sequence is TGTGCCAGCAGCTTGGGCAGCGGGGCGACAGATACGCAGTATTTT. Encoded protein: CASSLGSGATDTQYF. Full variable domain (rest looked up from reference TRBV5-4 and TRBJ2-3): ETGVTQSPTHLIKTRGQQVTLRCSSQSGHNTVSWYQQALGQGPQFIFQYYREEENGRGNFPPRFSGLQFPNYSSELNVNALELDDSALYLCASSLGSGATDTQYFGPGTRLTVL.